This is a list of T cell receptor beta chains from one sample in a study of blood T cell repertoires in COVID-19. Some clones are missing from TCRdb's copy, which holds only in-frame ones; the method was immunoSEQ multiplex PCR. The sample has fewer than 350,000 clones, about nine tenths seen once; the top ten hold approximately 6.8%. Material: peripheral blood. These receptors all stem from a woman under 40 with COVID-19, enrolled during active disease. Both conserved end residues are trimmed from each CDR3.

CDR3	length	V
ASSLGLAELETQY	13	TRBV9
SVEGPGNTEAF	11	TRBV29-1
ASSVEGPLNEQF	12	TRBV25-1
ATSLAGGDTQY	11	TRBV24-1
ASSLQQGSLSEEQY	14	TRBV19
ASSLNVGSWDTQY	13	TRBV5-5
ASSYGSTVFYEQY	13	TRBV6-5
ASSQDKVEREKLF	13	TRBV4-1
ATSDSGYTYEQY	12	TRBV24-1
ASSLGGLTLYEQY	13	TRBV28
ASSPGGSGTQY	11	TRBV3-1/TRBV3-2
ASSQVTDENNQPQH	14	TRBV14
AWKAGRGAEAF	11	TRBV30
ASRKREERDEQY	12	TRBV2
ASSGGVAGSGDTQY	14	TRBV6-1
ASSLVGTGVDEQY	13	TRBV7-9
AGRGYNEQF	9	TRBV2
ASSLARGGYQETQY	14	TRBV5-1
ASRGTGSWNEQF	12	TRBV10-2
AISEVGQETQY	11	TRBV10-3
ASSFNRGRGQY	11	TRBV28
ASSLGLAGAEQF	12	TRBV11-2
ASSVAGRDSPLH	12	TRBV9
ASSFLKRGYTDTQY	14	TRBV7-2
ASSLASVAPYNEQF	14	TRBV7-2
ASSSYYRGGYNEQF	14	TRBV5-4
ASSPVTGVKEVVQY	14	TRBV28
ASSYRGEETQY	11	TRBV6-5
ASSYEGTRETQY	12	TRBV6-5
ASSEGGSTDTQY	12	TRBV25-1
ASSLDRPDIYEQY	13	TRBV11-2
ASSSPGQSREKLF	13	TRBV28
ASSPGQGRYYGYT	13	TRBV5-4
ASSWDTSTNEKLF	13	TRBV2
ASSQDNSKGGYGYT	14	TRBV4-3
ASGPQGIYEQY	11	TRBV12-5
ASSSSSGSNEQF	12	TRBV10-1
ASLASENTEAF	11	TRBV12-3/TRBV12-4
ASSSIVQGSMGYT	13	TRBV7-9
ASSLSGATEAF	11	TRBV7-9
ASSYPQGSTDTQY	13	TRBV6-2/TRBV6-3
ASSRLAGESETQY	13	TRBV5-4
ASSRGQGEGNTIY	13	TRBV3-1/TRBV3-2
ASSAQGVNTEAF	12	TRBV5-4
ASSYPPLGQLQETQY	15	TRBV6-2/TRBV6-3
ASSIRANRDRDSAF	14	TRBV19
ASSYNQPQH	9	TRBV21-1
ASSYSGQLYEQY	12	TRBV6-5
ASVYGHRGGDEQY	13	TRBV2
ASSEDRAYNEQF	12	TRBV25-1
ASSPTGRSNQPQH	13	TRBV18
ASSEYRGSTGGPF	13	TRBV10-2
SVSRGRGQPQH	11	TRBV29-1
ASSSPLAGGPSEQY	14	TRBV27